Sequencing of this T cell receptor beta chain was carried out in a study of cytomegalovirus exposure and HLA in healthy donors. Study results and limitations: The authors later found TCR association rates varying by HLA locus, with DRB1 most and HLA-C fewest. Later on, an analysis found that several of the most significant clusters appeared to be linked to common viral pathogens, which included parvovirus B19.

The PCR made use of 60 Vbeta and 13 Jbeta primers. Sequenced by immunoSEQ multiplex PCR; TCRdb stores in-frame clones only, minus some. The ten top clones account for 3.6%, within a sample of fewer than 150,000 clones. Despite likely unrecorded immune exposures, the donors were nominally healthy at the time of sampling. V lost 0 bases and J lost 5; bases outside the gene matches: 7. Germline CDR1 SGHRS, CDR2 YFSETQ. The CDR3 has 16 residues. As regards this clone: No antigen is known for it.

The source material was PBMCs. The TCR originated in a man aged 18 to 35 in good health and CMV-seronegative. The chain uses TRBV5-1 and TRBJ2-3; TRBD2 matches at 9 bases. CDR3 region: CASSLDGGGAQDTQYF. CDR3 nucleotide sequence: TGCGCCAGCAGCTTGGACGGCGGGGGGGCCCAAGATACGCAGTATTTT.